The clone carrying this T cell receptor (beta chain) turned up a few times. The length of the CDR3 is 16 residues. V gave up 1 base and J gave up 1 base, with 13 bases separating them. TCRdb passed the RT-PCR reads through MiXCR, listing each CDR3 protein once. The profile shows about 680,000 distinct CDR3 sequences, 13% to 15% of them singletons. This chain uses TRBV12-3 or TRBV12-4 with TRBJ1-1; D uncertain. The sample was memory CD4+ T cells from blood. The TCR comes from a female donor in good health, serving as a healthy control. CDR3 coding DNA: TGTGCCAGCAGTTTAGGGAACGGAGGTGGGAACACTGAAGCTTTCTTT. It is translated as CASSLGNGGGNTEAFF.